This T cell receptor beta chain was captured by sequencing in a study of T-cell reconstitution after alpha-beta-depleted transplantation in children. This clonotype was seen at least ten times. Library preparation (for TCRbeta) was performed with unique molecular identifiers. Via MiXCR, TCRdb re-called the PCR reads, giving one row per CDR3 protein. Of about 110,000 distinct CDR3 sequences in the sample, approximately 6.9% were seen once. The J segment lost 4 bases and the V segment lost 3 bases, leaving 3 bases of the junction unmatched. Germline V gene sequence: CDR1 DFQATT, CDR2 SNEGSKA (reference sequence). There are 14 residues in the CDR3.

This receptor was identified in a male patient between 2 and 15 years old who had a stem cell transplant for acute lymphoblastic leukemia, so the T cells may come from the graft donor. The sample in question was PBMCs, mostly from graft donor cells, obtained 360 days after TCRalphabeta/CD19-depleted stem cell transplant. The V gene is TRBV20-1, the J gene TRBJ2-3, with 11 nucleotides matching TRBD2. The CDR3: CSARGLAEADTQYF. The DNA for the CDR3 is TGCAGTGCTAGGGGACTAGCGGAAGCAGATACGCAGTATTTT.